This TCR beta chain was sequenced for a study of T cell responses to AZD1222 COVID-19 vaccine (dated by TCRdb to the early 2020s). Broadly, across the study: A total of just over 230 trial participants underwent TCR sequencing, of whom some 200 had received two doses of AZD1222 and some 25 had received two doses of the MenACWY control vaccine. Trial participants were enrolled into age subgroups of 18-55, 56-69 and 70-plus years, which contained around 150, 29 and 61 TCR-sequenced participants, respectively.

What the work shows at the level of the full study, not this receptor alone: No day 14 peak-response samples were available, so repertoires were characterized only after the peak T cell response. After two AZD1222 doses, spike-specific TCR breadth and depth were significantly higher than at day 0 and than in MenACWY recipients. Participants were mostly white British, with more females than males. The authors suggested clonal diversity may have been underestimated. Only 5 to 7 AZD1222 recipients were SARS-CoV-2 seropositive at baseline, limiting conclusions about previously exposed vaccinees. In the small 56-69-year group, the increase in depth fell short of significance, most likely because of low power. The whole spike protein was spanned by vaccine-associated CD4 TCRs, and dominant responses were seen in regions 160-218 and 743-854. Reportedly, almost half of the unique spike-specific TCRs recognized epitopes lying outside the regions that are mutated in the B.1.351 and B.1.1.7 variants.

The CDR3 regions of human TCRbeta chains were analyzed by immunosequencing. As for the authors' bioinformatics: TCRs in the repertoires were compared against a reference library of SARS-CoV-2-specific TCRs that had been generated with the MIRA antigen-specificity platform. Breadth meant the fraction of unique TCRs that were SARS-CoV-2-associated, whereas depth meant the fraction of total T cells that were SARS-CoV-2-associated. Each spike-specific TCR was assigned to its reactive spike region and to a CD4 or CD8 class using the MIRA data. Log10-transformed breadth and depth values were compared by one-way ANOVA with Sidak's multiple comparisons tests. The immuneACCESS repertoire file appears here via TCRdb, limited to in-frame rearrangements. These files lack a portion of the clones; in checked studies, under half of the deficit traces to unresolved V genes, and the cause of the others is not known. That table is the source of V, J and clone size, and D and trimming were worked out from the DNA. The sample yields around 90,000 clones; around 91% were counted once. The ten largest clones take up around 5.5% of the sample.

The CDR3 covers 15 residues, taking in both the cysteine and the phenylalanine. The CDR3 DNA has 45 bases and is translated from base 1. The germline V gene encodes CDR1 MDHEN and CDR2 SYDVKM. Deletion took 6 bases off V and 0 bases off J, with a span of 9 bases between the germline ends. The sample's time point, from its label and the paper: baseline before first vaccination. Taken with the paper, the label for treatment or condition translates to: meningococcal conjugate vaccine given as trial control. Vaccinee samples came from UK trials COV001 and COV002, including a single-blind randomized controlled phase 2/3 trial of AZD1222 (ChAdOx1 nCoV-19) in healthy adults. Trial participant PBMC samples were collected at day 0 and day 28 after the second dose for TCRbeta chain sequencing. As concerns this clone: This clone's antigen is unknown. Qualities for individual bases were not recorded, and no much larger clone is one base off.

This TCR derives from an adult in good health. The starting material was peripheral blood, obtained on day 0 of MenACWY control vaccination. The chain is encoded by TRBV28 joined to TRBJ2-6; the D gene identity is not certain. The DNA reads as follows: TGTGCCAGCAGGGCAGAACCCTCTGGGGCCAACGTCCTGACTTTC. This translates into CASRAEPSGANVLTF.